This TCR beta chain comes out of a study of cytomegalovirus exposure and HLA in healthy donors. Germline V gives CDR1 SGHRS, CDR2 YFSETQ. CDR3 size: 15 residues. Trimming shortened V by 0 bases and J by 1 base, and 10 bases separated the two germline ends. Study findings and constraints: According to an earlier analysis, most TCR beta V segments yielded productive rearrangements about 87% or about 30% of the time. There was a cluster of highly shared sequence variants that was likely a sequencing artifact.

This PCR relied on a set of 60 Vbeta primers and 13 Jbeta primers. Data came from immunoSEQ multiplex PCR; TCRdb stores just in-frame clones and leaves some out. The table includes more than 85,000 clones, 69% detected once. In regard to this clone: No antigen is known for it.

The sequence was collected from a man aged 25 to 40 in good health and CMV-seronegative. This chain joins TRBV5-1 and TRBJ1-1; perhaps TRBD1 as D (6 bases). The sequenced sample was PBMCs. The CDR3 spells CASSLARGTNTEAFF. The CDR3 nucleotides are TGCGCCAGCAGCTTGGCCAGGGGTACGAACACTGAAGCTTTCTTT.